The entry below gives a single TCR beta chain sequence along with its context. This sample was taken from a study of T cell changes during pregnancy in multiple sclerosis. Data came from immunoSEQ multiplex PCR; TCRdb stores just in-frame clones and leaves some out. The table records under 80,000 clones, 88% of them present only once. V gave up 4 bases and J gave up 7 bases, with 19 bases separating them. The CDR3 has 16 amino acids. The germline V gene has CDR1 LNHNV and CDR2 YYDKDF (reference sequence). This TCR was sampled from a female donor with multiple sclerosis, enrolled in a pregnancy study. The sequenced sample was peripheral blood, obtained in the first trimester of pregnancy. This chain links TRBV15 with TRBJ2-2, with D possibly matching TRBD1 (6 bases). CDR3 amino acids: CATSKTSTGLSGELFF. The CDR3 DNA sequence: TGTGCCACCAGCAAAACCTCTACAGGGCTCAGCGGGGAGCTGTTTTTT.